Shown below are 10 T cell receptor beta chains from a single sample sequenced in a study of T cells in Graves' hyperthyroidism and ophthalmopathy. Amplified TCR beta CDR3 regions came from RNA transcripts. HTBI primers drove first-round RT-PCR of the TCR CDR3. TCRdb used MiXCR to reprocess the multiplex PCR reads, holding one entry per CDR3 protein. The table shows about 320,000 distinct CDR3 sequences, with approximately 17% occurring only once. The sequenced sample was blood. Receptors were obtained from a man aged 30 to 45 with Graves' hyperthyroidism.

The chain combines TRBV18 with TRBJ2-7; D ambiguous. The V end was cut by 6 bases, the J end by 5 bases, with 14 bases between. This CDR3 is built from 13 residues. The V gene's germline CDR1 is KGHSH and CDR2 LQKENI. DNA of the CDR3: TGTGCCAGCTCGGTCAACCATGGGGACGAGCAGTACTTC. It specifies CASSVNHGDEQYF.

The V call is TRBV7-8, the J call TRBJ2-1; the D gene is possibly TRBD2 (6 bases). CDR1 and CDR2 from the germline V gene are SGHVS and FQNEAQ. V lost 5 bases and J 5 bases, leaving 16 bases between the germline ends. The CDR3 is 15 amino acids. The CDR3 loop is CASSPREVGHNEQFF. The CDR3 nucleotides read TGTGCCAGCAGCCCCAGGGAGGTGGGTCACAATGAGCAGTTCTTC.

The chain carries TRBV20-1 and TRBJ1-5, with no clear D. Trimming took 5 bases from V and 4 from J, leaving 27 bases between them. Germline V gene data show CDR1 as DFQATT and CDR2 as SNEGSKA (reference sequence). This CDR3 spans 18 amino acids. The CDR3 protein is CSALIFGSLAEGNQPQHF. The CDR3, as DNA: TGCAGTGCTCTTATCTTCGGCAGTCTAGCGGAGGGTAATCAGCCCCAGCATTTT.

The V and J genes are TRBV6-8 and TRBJ2-1, with D uncertain. Germline-derived CDR1 and CDR2 are MNHGY and SAAAGT. V was clipped by 0 bases and J by 6 bases, with 15 bases between them. This CDR3 comprises 16 residues. The CDR3 sequence is CASSYSRYPGRNEQFF. The CDR3 DNA reads as TGTGCCAGCAGTTACTCGAGGTACCCCGGGCGCAATGAGCAGTTCTTC.

This clonotype was counted only a few times. The chain couples TRBV28 to TRBJ1-5; tentative D call: TRBD1 (5 bases). The germline V gene encodes CDR1 MDHEN and CDR2 SYDVKM. The CDR3 is 13 residues long. The germline V and J ends were trimmed by 7 bases and 7 bases, with 14 bases remaining between them. CDR3 region: CASTWGGGQPQHF. CDR3 nucleotide sequence: TGTGCCAGCACCTGGGGGGGAGGGCAGCCCCAGCATTTT.

This clonotype was counted ten times or more. The chain recombines TRBV28 with TRBJ2-7, with 9 bases aligning to TRBD2. The CDR3 loop spans 15 amino acids. Per germline, CDR1 MDHEN and CDR2 SYDVKM. The trim removed 5 bases at V and 2 bases at J, leaving 7 bases unmatched. The CDR3 DNA is TGTGCCAGCAGTCTGCTAGCGGGACGCACCTACGAGCAGTACTTC. Its translation is CASSLLAGRTYEQYF.

The table lists this clonotype with a few counts. The gene calls are TRBV15 and TRBJ2-4; D unresolved. V gave up 3 bases and J gave up 8 bases, with 11 bases separating them. The length of the CDR3 is 13 residues. Per the germline V gene, CDR1 is LNHNV and CDR2 is YYDKDF (reference sequence). CDR3 residues: CATSSFLEDIQYF. The CDR3, as DNA: TGTGCCACCAGCAGTTTTTTGGAAGACATTCAGTACTTC.

The sample holds many counts of this clonotype. This chain connects TRBV7-3 to TRBJ2-3, with no clear D. Deletions cut 1 base from V and 2 bases from J, with 7 bases between. The CDR3 has 14 residues. Germline CDR1 SGHTA, CDR2 FQGTGA. CDR3 sequence reads: CASSLSGPTDTQYF. CDR3 DNA sequence: TGTGCCAGCAGCTTAAGTGGCCCCACAGATACGCAGTATTTT.

In this sample, this clonotype turned up many times. The rearrangement links TRBV7-8 to TRBJ2-3, with D maybe TRBD2 (7 bases). The germline V and J ends were trimmed by 0 bases and 9 bases, with 25 bases remaining between them. The CDR3 consists of 18 residues. Looked up from germline, CDR1 is SGHVS and CDR2 is FQNEAQ. The CDR3 coding sequence is TGTGCCAGCAGCTTAGCCCCCGACAGGAGTTGGGGGGGAGGGACGCAGTATTTT. It codes for CASSLAPDRSWGGGTQYF.

The chain combines TRBV27 with TRBJ2-2, with D maybe TRBD2 (5 bases). CDR1 MNHEY and CDR2 SMNVEV come from the germline V gene (reference sequence). Trimming removed 4 bases from V and 0 bases from J, with 12 bases in between. The CDR3 contains 16 residues. The CDR3 is CASSSPSTPNTGELFF. In DNA form, the CDR3 reads TGTGCCAGCAGTTCCCCTAGCACCCCGAACACCGGGGAGCTGTTTTTT.